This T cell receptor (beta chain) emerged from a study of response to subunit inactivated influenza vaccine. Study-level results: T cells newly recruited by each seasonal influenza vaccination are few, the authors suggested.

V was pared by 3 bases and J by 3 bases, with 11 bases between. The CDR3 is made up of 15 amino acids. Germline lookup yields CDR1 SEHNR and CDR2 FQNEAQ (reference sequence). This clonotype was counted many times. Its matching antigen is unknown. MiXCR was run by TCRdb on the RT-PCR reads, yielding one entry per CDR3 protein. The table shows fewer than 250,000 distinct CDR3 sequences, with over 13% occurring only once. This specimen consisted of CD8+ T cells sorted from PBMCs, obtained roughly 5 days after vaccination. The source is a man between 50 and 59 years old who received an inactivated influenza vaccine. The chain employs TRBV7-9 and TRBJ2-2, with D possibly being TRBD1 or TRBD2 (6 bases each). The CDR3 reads CASSFPGADTGELFF. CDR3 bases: TGTGCCAGCAGCTTTCCGGGGGCCGACACCGGGGAGCTGTTTTTT. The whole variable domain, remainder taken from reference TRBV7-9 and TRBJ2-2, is DTGVSQNPRHKITKRGQNVTFRCDPISEHNRLYWYRQTLGQGPEFLTYFQNEAQLEKSRLLSDRFSAERPKGSFSTLEIQRTEQGDSAMYLCASSFPGADTGELFFGEGSRLTVL.